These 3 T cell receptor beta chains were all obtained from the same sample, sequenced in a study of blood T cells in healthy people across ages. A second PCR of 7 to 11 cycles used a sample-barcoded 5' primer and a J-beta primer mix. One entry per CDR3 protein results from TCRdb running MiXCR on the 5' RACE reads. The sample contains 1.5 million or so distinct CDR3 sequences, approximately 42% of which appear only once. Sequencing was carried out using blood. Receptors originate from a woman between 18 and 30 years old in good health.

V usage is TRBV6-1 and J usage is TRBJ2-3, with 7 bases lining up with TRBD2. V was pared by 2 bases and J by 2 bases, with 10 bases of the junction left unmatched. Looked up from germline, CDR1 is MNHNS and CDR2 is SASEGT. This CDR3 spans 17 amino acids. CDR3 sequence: CASSETTSPGPTDTQYF. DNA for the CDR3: TGTGCCAGCAGTGAAACGACTAGCCCGGGACCCACAGATACGCAGTATTTT.

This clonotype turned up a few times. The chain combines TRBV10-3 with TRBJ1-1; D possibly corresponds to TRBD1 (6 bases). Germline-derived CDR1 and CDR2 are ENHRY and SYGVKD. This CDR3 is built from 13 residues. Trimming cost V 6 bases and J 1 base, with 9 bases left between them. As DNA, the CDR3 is TGTGCCATCAGGGCACAGGGGAACACTGAAGCTTTCTTT. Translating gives CAIRAQGNTEAFF.

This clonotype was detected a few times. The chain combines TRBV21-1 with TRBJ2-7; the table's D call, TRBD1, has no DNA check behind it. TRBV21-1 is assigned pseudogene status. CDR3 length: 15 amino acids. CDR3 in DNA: TGTGCCAGCATCCGACGGGTCCCGAGCTCCTACGAGCAGTACTTC. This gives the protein CASIRRVPSSYEQYF.